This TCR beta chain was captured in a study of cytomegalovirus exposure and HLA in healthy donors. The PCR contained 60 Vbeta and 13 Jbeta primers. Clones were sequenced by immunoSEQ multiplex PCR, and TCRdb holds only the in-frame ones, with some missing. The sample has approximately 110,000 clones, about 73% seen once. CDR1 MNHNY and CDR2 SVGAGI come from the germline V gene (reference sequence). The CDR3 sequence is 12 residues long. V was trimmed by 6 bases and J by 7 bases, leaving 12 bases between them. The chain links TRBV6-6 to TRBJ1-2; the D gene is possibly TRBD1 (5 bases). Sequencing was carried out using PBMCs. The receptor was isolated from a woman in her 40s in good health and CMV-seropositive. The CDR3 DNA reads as TGTGCCAGCAGCCAGGGTCTACGTGGCTACACCTTC. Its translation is CASSQGLRGYTF.